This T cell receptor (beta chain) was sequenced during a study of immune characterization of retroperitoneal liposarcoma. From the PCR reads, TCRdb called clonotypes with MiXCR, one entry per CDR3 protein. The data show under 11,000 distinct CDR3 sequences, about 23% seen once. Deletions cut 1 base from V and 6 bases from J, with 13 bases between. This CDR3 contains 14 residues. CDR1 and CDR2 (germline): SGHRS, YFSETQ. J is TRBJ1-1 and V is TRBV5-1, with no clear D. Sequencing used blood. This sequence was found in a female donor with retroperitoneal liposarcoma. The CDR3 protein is CASSLSGVGAEAFF. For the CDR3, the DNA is TGCGCCAGCAGCTTGTCCGGGGTCGGCGCTGAAGCTTTCTTT.